This T cell receptor (beta chain) was sequenced in a study of cytomegalovirus exposure and HLA in healthy donors. The germline gives CDR1 SGHVS, CDR2 FQNEAQ. This CDR3 has 15 amino acids. V was trimmed by 0 bases and J by 4 bases, leaving 10 bases between them. The PCR contained 60 Vbeta and 13 Jbeta primers. Only in-frame clones appear in the TCRdb table, and some are missing; sequencing was by immunoSEQ multiplex PCR. The table lists approximately 160,000 clones, under 70% of them singletons. Sample: PBMCs. The rearrangement links TRBV7-8 to TRBJ2-1, with D uncertain. The receptor's source is a woman aged 25-40 years in good health and CMV-seropositive. CDR3 bases: TGTGCCAGCAGCTTAGCGCATGGCTTTTACAATGAGCAGTTCTTC. This codes for CASSLAHGFYNEQFF.